One and the same sample provided the 25 T cell receptor beta chains below, sequenced in a study of T cells after yellow fever vaccination. One entry per CDR3 protein, called by TCRdb with MiXCR from the 5' RACE reads. The sample holds some 240,000 distinct CDR3 sequences, about 5% seen once. Source: CD4+ T cells sorted from PBMCs, taken on the day of the yellow fever booster vaccination. All receptors derive from a man between 18 and 35 years old who received the YFV17D yellow fever vaccine.

This clonotype was counted a few times. The chain has TRBV6-1 and TRBJ2-2; D unclear. Per germline, CDR1 MNHNS and CDR2 SASEGT. The CDR3 totals 12 residues. V lost 7 bases, J lost 8 bases, and 11 bases lay in between. The CDR3 nucleotides are TGTGCCAGCACCCCCCCCCCAGGGGAGCTGTTTTTT. The encoded protein is CASTPPPGELFF.

This clonotype was seen repeatedly, ten times or more. The chain joins TRBV5-1 to TRBJ2-2, with D perhaps TRBD1 (6 bases). V was trimmed by 4 bases and J by 4 bases, leaving 14 bases between them. The CDR3 has 15 amino acids. CDR1 and CDR2 (germline): SGHRS, YFSETQ. The CDR3 nucleotides read TGCGCCAGCAGCACAAGACAGGATCTCACCGGGGAGCTGTTTTTT. Amino acids: CASSTRQDLTGELFF.

This clonotype was seen a few times. The V and J genes are TRBV7-3 and TRBJ2-5; D might be TRBD1 (6 bases). CDR3 length: 13 amino acids. Germline V lookup: CDR1 SGHTA, CDR2 FQGTGA. The germline V and J ends were trimmed by 3 bases and 7 bases, with 12 bases remaining between them. The CDR3 sequence is CASSFDQGRTQYF. The CDR3, as DNA: TGTGCCAGCAGCTTTGACCAGGGGCGGACCCAGTACTTC.

This clonotype was detected a few times. The gene calls are TRBV5-4 and TRBJ2-2; TRBD1 is a possible D gene (5 bases). The CDR3 is made up of 16 amino acids. The germline gives CDR1 SGHNT, CDR2 YYREEE (reference sequence). Trimming pared 3 bases from V and 1 base from J, leaving 13 bases between. The CDR3 DNA reads TGTGCCAGCAGCTCGGCCGGACACTTGAACACCGGGGAGCTGTTTTTT. Translation gives CASSSAGHLNTGELFF.

This clonotype was detected only a few times. This may arise from a read error, as a much more abundant clone is one base away. The chain couples TRBV7-2 to TRBJ2-2; D remains unclear. V was trimmed by 1 base and J by 1 base, leaving 4 bases between them. CDR1 and CDR2 from the germline V gene are SGHTA and FQGNSA. The CDR3 extends over 14 amino acids. In nucleotides, the CDR3 is TGTGCCAGCAGCTTAGGCGAGAACACCGGGGAGCTGTTTTTT. Its translation: CASSLGENTGELFF.

The chain carries TRBV11-2 and TRBJ2-7, with D perhaps assigned TRBD1 or TRBD2 (6 bases each). Germline V gives CDR1 SGHAT, CDR2 FQNNGV. The CDR3 covers 12 residues. Between the trimmed V and J ends, which lost 4 bases and 5 bases, there was a span of 9 bases. This chain's CDR3 is CASSSRGHEQYF. For the CDR3, the DNA is TGTGCCAGCAGCTCCCGGGGGCACGAGCAGTACTTC.

This clonotype was picked up many times. The chain joins TRBV7-6 to TRBJ2-2; the D call may be TRBD1 or TRBD2 (5 bases each). Germline V gene sequence: CDR1 SGHVS, CDR2 FNYEAQ. The CDR3 is 15 amino acids. Trimming took off 1 base at V and 4 bases at J, with 10 bases between the two ends. The DNA of the CDR3 is TGTGCCAGCAGCTTAGTGAGGGGCGTCACCGGGGAGCTGTTTTTT. This sequence encodes CASSLVRGVTGELFF.

The table lists this clonotype with a few counts. This rearrangement joins TRBV9 to TRBJ1-1; D uncertain. Between the trimmed V and J ends, which lost 0 bases and 2 bases, there was a span of 11 bases. Germline CDR1 SGDLS, CDR2 YYNGEE. This CDR3 has 15 residues. The CDR3 loop reads CASSVGPHTNTEAFF. CDR3 nucleotide sequence: TGTGCCAGCAGCGTAGGGCCCCACACAAACACTGAAGCTTTCTTT.

This clonotype was counted between two and nine times. CDR3 nucleotide sequence: TGTGCCAGCAGTTCCCCCCGACAGTATGGCTACACCTTC. It specifies CASSSPRQYGYTF. The genes are TRBV27 and TRBJ1-2, with D perhaps matching TRBD1 (5 bases). The CDR3 sequence is 13 residues long. The V gene lost 4 bases and the J gene lost 5 bases, with 11 bases spanning the gap. Germline CDR1 MNHEY, CDR2 SMNVEV (reference sequence).

This clonotype was counted only a few times. The rearrangement joins TRBV6-2 or TRBV6-3 to TRBJ1-1, with 7 bases lining up with TRBD1. V shed 5 bases and J 4 bases; nucleotides not matched to a gene: 13. This CDR3 region has 16 residues. Germline CDR1 and CDR2: MNHEY and SVGEGT. As DNA, the CDR3 is TGTGCCAGCAGTATGCGACAGGGTCGTGTAATCACTGAAGCTTTCTTT. Translation: CASSMRQGRVITEAFF.

This chain uses TRBV29-1 with TRBJ1-5; D may be TRBD1 (5 bases). In germline, CDR1 is SQVTM, CDR2 ANQGSEA. Trimming took 6 bases from V and 4 from J, leaving 13 bases between them. The CDR3 is made up of 13 amino acids. The DNA for the CDR3 is TGCAGCGTCACCTCCGGGGGGAATCAGCCCCAGCATTTT. It encodes CSVTSGGNQPQHF.

This clonotype was counted at least ten times. The chain has TRBV5-4 and TRBJ2-3, with 9 bases fitting TRBD2. Germline CDR1 and CDR2: SGHNT and YYREEE (reference sequence). V was clipped by 5 bases and J by 2 bases; unmatched bases: 6. This CDR3 spans 15 amino acids. CDR3: CASRAGTSFTDTQYF. The DNA for the CDR3 is TGTGCCAGCAGGGCCGGGACTAGCTTCACAGATACGCAGTATTTT.

CDR3 amino acids: CASSFGRGGASDGYTF. CDR3 nucleotides: TGTGCCAGCAGCTTCGGGCGGGGCGGGGCGTCGGATGGCTACACCTTC. The V gene is TRBV7-8, the J gene TRBJ1-2, with TRBD1 as a possible D gene (5 bases). The V end was cut by 3 bases, the J end by 6 bases, with 20 bases between. CDR3 length: 16 amino acids. The germline CDR1 and CDR2 sequences are SGHVS and FQNEAQ.

J is TRBJ1-6 and V is TRBV12-3 or TRBV12-4, with D possibly matching TRBD1 (6 bases). The CDR3 has 14 residues. V was cut by 7 bases and J by 7 bases, with 14 bases left in between. The CDR3 loop reads CASNKDSRNSPLHF. DNA of the CDR3: TGTGCCAGCAACAAGGACAGTCGGAATTCACCCCTCCACTTT.

Note on this clonotype: One end of the junction fails to match germline, which may point to a read error. J is TRBJ1-5 and V is TRBV24-1, with D hard to call. This CDR3 has 9 amino acids. Germline V gene lookup returns CDR1 KGHDR and CDR2 SFDVKD. CDR3 residues: CATSDFVLF. The DNA of the CDR3 is TGTGCCACCAGTGATTTTGTCCTGTTT.

The rearrangement joins TRBV7-2 to TRBJ1-2, with 11 bases identical to TRBD1. CDR3 length: 16 residues. Germline CDR1 reads SGHTA; CDR2 reads FQGNSA. V shed 3 bases, J shed 4 bases, and the junction held 7 bases outside the gene matches. CDR3 nucleotide sequence: TGTGCCAGCAGCTTTTCTGAGGGACAGGGGGTCTATGGCTACACCTTC. Translation gives CASSFSEGQGVYGYTF. The variable domain in full, completed from reference TRBV7-2 and TRBJ1-2, reads GAGVSQSPSNKVTEKGKDVELRCDPISGHTALYWYRQSLGQGLEFLIYFQGNSAPDKSGLPSDRFSAERTGGSVSTLTIQRTQQEDSAVYLCASSFSEGQGVYGYTFGSGTRLTVV.

This clonotype was counted at least ten times. The chain recombines TRBV5-1 with TRBJ2-2; D possibly corresponds to TRBD2 (6 bases). The germline gives CDR1 SGHRS, CDR2 YFSETQ. V lost 5 bases, J lost 1 base, and 9 bases lay in between. This CDR3 contains 14 residues. Here the CDR3 reads CASRGLLNTGELFF. The CDR3 DNA is TGCGCCAGCAGAGGACTATTGAACACCGGGGAGCTGTTTTTT.

The chain is built from TRBV10-3 and TRBJ2-7; TRBD2 matches at 10 bases. V lost 6 bases and J lost 0; bases outside the gene matches: 8. The V gene's germline CDR1 is ENHRY and CDR2 SYGVKD. CDR3 length equals 16 residues. Here the CDR3 reads CAISPLASGGSYEQYF. The CDR3 DNA reads TGTGCCATCAGCCCACTGGCTAGCGGGGGCTCCTACGAGCAGTACTTC.

The chain recombines TRBV25-1 with TRBJ2-1; 9 bases map to TRBD2. The J segment lost 4 bases and the V segment lost 7 bases, leaving 5 bases of the junction unmatched. Germline values: CDR1 MGHDK, CDR2 SYGVNS. CDR3 size: 14 residues. CDR3 sequence (DNA): TGTGCCAGCATGCGGCGGGGGGGATACAATGAGCAGTTCTTC. This codes for CASMRRGGYNEQFF.

This clonotype was seen a handful of times. The V gene is TRBV6-5, the J gene TRBJ1-5, with D unresolved. The CDR3 has 13 amino acids. The germline V gene has CDR1 MNHEY and CDR2 SVGAGI. Trimming stripped 1 base from V and 6 bases from J, with 7 bases between. The CDR3 reads CASSYYGGQPQHF. CDR3 coding DNA: TGTGCCAGCAGTTACTACGGAGGTCAGCCCCAGCATTTT.

Many counts were recorded for this clonotype. This chain connects TRBV5-1 to TRBJ2-5; 9 positions agree with TRBD2. CDR3 size: 14 residues. In germline, CDR1 is SGHRS, CDR2 YFSETQ. V trimming: 5 bases; J trimming: 2 bases; junction bases outside the gene matches: 4. The CDR3 nucleotides read TGCGCCAGCAGTCTCAGCGGGGGGCAAGAGACCCAGTACTTC. Amino acids: CASSLSGGQETQYF.

This clonotype was picked up a small number of times. The chain employs TRBV7-9 and TRBJ1-2, with 8 bases matching TRBD1. The CDR3 is 15 residues long. V trimming: 6 bases; J trimming: 4 bases; junction bases outside the gene matches: 10. Germline V lookup: CDR1 SEHNR, CDR2 FQNEAQ (reference sequence). The CDR3 DNA is TGTGCCAGCAGAGCCGCAGGGGGCGCTTCCTATGGCTACACCTTC. Protein product: CASRAAGGASYGYTF. Full variable domain (missing parts from reference TRBV7-9 and TRBJ1-2): DTGVSQNPRHKITKRGQNVTFRCDPISEHNRLYWYRQTLGQGPEFLTYFQNEAQLEKSRLLSDRFSAERPKGSFSTLEIQRTEQGDSAMYLCASRAAGGASYGYTFGSGTRLTVV.

The chain has TRBV5-4 and TRBJ2-1; unclear D gene. CDR1 is SGHNT and CDR2 is YYREEE in the germline V gene (reference sequence). The CDR3 is made up of 16 amino acids. Trimming took off 2 bases at V and 7 bases at J, with 19 bases between the two ends. This CDR3 reads CASSFGLERVRNEQFF. The CDR3 nucleotides read TGTGCCAGCAGCTTTGGTCTCGAGCGTGTCAGAAATGAGCAGTTCTTC.

This chain uses TRBV12-3 or TRBV12-4 with TRBJ1-2, with TRBD1 matching 8 bases. This CDR3 has 15 amino acids. J gave up 3 bases and V 6 bases, and 9 bases lay outside the gene matches. CDR3 sequence: CASSQRTGKDYGYTF. In DNA, the CDR3 is TGTGCCAGCAGCCAGAGGACAGGGAAGGACTATGGCTACACCTTC.

This clonotype came up many times. This rearrangement joins TRBV5-1 to TRBJ2-7; D is undetermined. In germline, CDR1 is SGHRS, CDR2 YFSETQ. V was clipped by 1 base and J by 5 bases, with 16 bases between them. CDR3 length: 15 residues. CDR3 in DNA: TGCGCCAGCAGCTTGAACGGACCACCCCGGGACGAGCAGTACTTC. This gives the protein CASSLNGPPRDEQYF.